The 17 T cell receptor beta chains below were found in one sample sequenced in a study of blood T cell repertoires in COVID-19. Using immunoSEQ multiplex PCR, the repertoire was profiled, and TCRdb retains in-frame clones only, with some absent. The sample gives fewer than 300,000 clones, over 75% of which show up once; more than 4.5% is in the top ten. The sequenced sample consisted of peripheral blood. These receptor sequences come from a man between 45 and 60 years old with active or convalescent COVID-19.

The chain carries TRBV30 and TRBJ1-1; 9 nucleotides agree with TRBD1. The CDR3 loop spans 16 amino acids. V lost 5 bases and J lost 5; bases outside the gene matches: 15. Germline V CDR1 and CDR2: GTSNPN, SVGIG (reference sequence). The CDR3 loop is CAWQQGATGLGTEAFF. The CDR3 DNA is TGTGCCTGGCAACAGGGGGCGACGGGATTAGGGACTGAAGCTTTCTTT.

The chain employs TRBV29-1 and TRBJ2-7; the match to TRBD1 covers 8 bases. Unmatched junction bases numbered 9, after V lost 2 bases and J lost 6 bases. CDR3 size: 14 residues. Germline V CDR1 and CDR2: SQVTM, ANQGSEA. The CDR3 loop reads CSVESGTGLGEQYF. In nucleotides, the CDR3 is TGCAGCGTTGAATCGGGGACAGGATTGGGCGAGCAGTACTTC.

The rearrangement joins TRBV27 to TRBJ2-1; 7 bases line up with TRBD2. V lost 6 bases, J lost 9 bases, and 20 bases stayed unmatched. The CDR3 runs to 17 residues. Germline CDR1 reads MNHEY; CDR2 reads SMNVEV (reference sequence). CDR3 bases: TGTGCCAGCAGAATACAAGTCGGGACTAAGGGCCTCAGTGAGCAGTTCTTC. Protein: CASRIQVGTKGLSEQFF.

This clone is a singleton in its sample. V and J are TRBV27 and TRBJ1-1, with 7 bases lining up with TRBD1. The CDR3 totals 14 residues. Germline CDR1 reads MNHEY; CDR2 reads SMNVEV (reference sequence). The trim removed 5 bases at V and 1 base at J, leaving 4 bases unmatched. The CDR3 DNA reads as TGTGCCAGCAGTCCAGGGGGTCCGAACACTGAAGCTTTCTTT. Its protein product is CASSPGGPNTEAFF.

This chain links TRBV4-1 with TRBJ2-5; a weak D match, TRBD2 (5 bases). Germline values: CDR1 MGHRA, CDR2 YSYEKL. CDR3 length: 13 amino acids. Trimming cost V 1 base and J 4 bases, with 7 bases left between them. CDR3 nucleotide sequence: TGCGCCAGCAGCCAAGTCGGGGTAGAGACCCAGTACTTC. Translating it yields CASSQVGVETQYF.

The chain is built from TRBV6-2 or TRBV6-3 and TRBJ1-2, with 8 bases lining up with TRBD1. Germline values: CDR1 MNHEY, CDR2 SVGEGT. The CDR3 runs 20 residues. Unmatched junction bases numbered 20, after V lost 5 bases and J lost 0 bases. CDR3 sequence reads: CASSQGTGRALTRSNYGYTF. The DNA for the CDR3 is TGTGCCAGCAGTCAAGGGACAGGTCGCGCCTTGACCCGGTCTAACTATGGCTACACCTTC.

The chain recombines TRBV5-1 with TRBJ2-3, with 9 bases fitting TRBD2. With V trimmed by 2 bases and J by 0 bases, 7 bases remained unmatched. Germline lookup yields CDR1 SGHRS and CDR2 YFSETQ. The CDR3 is 17 residues long. CDR3 residues: CASSLLTSGGSTDTQYF. The DNA for the CDR3 is TGCGCCAGCAGCTTATTGACTAGCGGTGGTAGCACAGATACGCAGTATTTT.

V gene TRBV7-3 combines with J gene TRBJ2-3, with D possibly matching TRBD2 (5 bases). This CDR3 is built from 17 residues. CDR1 is SGHTA and CDR2 is FQGTGA in the germline V gene. V was trimmed by 0 bases and J by 2 bases, leaving 15 bases between them. The CDR3, as DNA: TGTGCCAGCAGCTTAACCGGGGTAGCGCGGAACACAGATACGCAGTATTTT. This sequence encodes CASSLTGVARNTDTQYF. The entire variable domain, with the rest obtained from reference TRBV7-3 and TRBJ2-3, is as follows: GAGVSQTPSNKVTEKGKYVELRCDPISGHTALYWYRQSLGQGPEFLIYFQGTGAADDSGLPNDRFFAVRPEGSVSTLKIQRTERGDSAVYLCASSLTGVARNTDTQYFGPGTRLTVL.

The genes are TRBV16 and TRBJ2-3; D is perhaps TRBD2 (5 bases). V was shortened by 4 bases and J by 5 bases, with 13 bases between the two germline ends. CDR1 KGHSY and CDR2 FQNENV come from the germline V gene. This CDR3 is 14 amino acids long. CDR3 DNA sequence: TGTGCCAGCAGCCGGGAGCTCGTCGGAGATACGCAGTATTTT. This encodes CASSRELVGDTQYF.

The V and J genes are TRBV7-8 and TRBJ1-5, with D uncertain. The CDR3 extends over 13 amino acids. CDR1 and CDR2 from the germline V gene are SGHVS and FQNEAQ. Deletions cut 2 bases from V and 4 bases from J, with 6 bases between. CDR3 DNA sequence: TGTGCCAGCAGCTTAAGCCCGAATCAGCCCCAGCATTTT. Amino acid sequence: CASSLSPNQPQHF.

The chain uses TRBV7-9 and TRBJ2-1, with D perhaps TRBD2 (6 bases). This CDR3 has 14 residues. V lost 5 bases, J lost 6 bases, and 14 bases lay in between. In germline, CDR1 is SEHNR, CDR2 FQNEAQ (reference sequence). CDR3 DNA: TGTGCCAGCAGCGCCCCGGGACTCGTCAATGAGCAGTTCTTC. As protein: CASSAPGLVNEQFF.

The chain combines TRBV12-3 or TRBV12-4 with TRBJ1-5; 10 nucleotides align to TRBD1. The junction had 3 bases not matched to a gene; V was cut back by 7 bases and J by 6 bases. The CDR3 has 13 residues. CDR3 amino acids: CASTRDRGQPQHF. Here the CDR3 DNA reads TGTGCCAGCACCCGGGACAGGGGTCAGCCCCAGCATTTT.

The chain links TRBV5-4 to TRBJ1-1, with D unclear. V shed 0 bases and J shed 1 base, with 7 bases lying between them. The CDR3 sequence is 14 residues long. Germline CDR1 and CDR2: SGHNT and YYREEE (reference sequence). The CDR3 region has the DNA TGTGCCAGCAGCTTGGGCGGTAAGAACACTGAAGCTTTCTTT. Its protein product is CASSLGGKNTEAFF.

The J gene is TRBJ2-1, the V gene TRBV27; D is undetermined. The V gene's germline CDR1 is MNHEY and CDR2 SMNVEV (reference sequence). This CDR3 has 12 residues. The V end lost 8 bases, the J end lost 6 bases, and 11 bases lay between the germline ends. As DNA, the CDR3 is TGTGCCAGCGGTAGTGTCATCAATGAGCAGTTCTTC. Its protein is CASGSVINEQFF.

For this clone: At one end the junction does not follow the germline gene, possibly because of a read error. V gene TRBV28 combines with J gene TRBJ1-1; D unclear. The germline CDR1 and CDR2 sequences are MDHEN and SYDVKM. This CDR3 comprises 11 residues. CDR3 DNA: TGTGCCAGCAGTCCAAACAATGAAGCTTTCTTT. Protein sequence: CASSPNNEAFF.

The rearrangement links TRBV5-1 to TRBJ1-6; D remains unclear. The germline V and J ends were trimmed by 1 base and 7 bases, with 12 bases remaining between them. This CDR3 spans 15 amino acids. Per germline, CDR1 SGHRS and CDR2 YFSETQ. The CDR3 spells CASSLLGSGNSPLHF. Here the CDR3 DNA reads TGCGCCAGCAGCTTGCTAGGGAGCGGGAATTCACCCCTCCACTTT. The full variable domain, its missing parts supplied by reference TRBV5-1 and TRBJ1-6, is KAGVTQTPRYLIKTRGQQVTLSCSPISGHRSVSWYQQTPGQGLQFLFEYFSETQRNKGNFPGRFSGRQFSNSRSEMNVSTLELGDSALYLCASSLLGSGNSPLHFGNGTRLTVT.

This chain uses TRBV4-1 with TRBJ2-1, with no clear D. The CDR3 length is 14 residues. Germline V gives CDR1 MGHRA, CDR2 YSYEKL. Trimming left V 7 bases short and J 2 bases short, with 12 bases between. CDR3 amino acids: CASTPRGTYNEQFF. In nucleotides, the CDR3 is TGCGCCAGCACCCCCCGAGGCACCTACAATGAGCAGTTCTTC.